The rows below give T cell receptor beta chains drawn from one sample of a study of technical replicates of blood from a handful of donors. Profiling relied on immunoSEQ multiplex PCR, and the TCRdb table lists in-frame clones only, not all of them. The table lists about 84,000 clones, roughly 90% of them singletons. Material for sequencing was T cells isolated from PBMCs. These receptors were collected from a human donor in good health. CDR3s include the opening cysteine and the closing phenylalanine or tryptophan. D genes are given only for firm matches. Expanded clones are given a class, and other clones once, few, many or no size at all.

J,V,D,size,DNA,CDR3
TRBJ1-1,TRBV28,.,.,TGTGCCAGCAGTCTAAACTCTAACACTGAAGCTTTCTTT,CASSLNSNTEAFF
TRBJ1-2,TRBV10-3,TRBD1,once,TGTGCCGTACAGGGGGCCCAAAACTATGGCTACACCTTC,CAVQGAQNYGYTF
TRBJ2-7,TRBV11-2,TRBD2,.,TGTGCCAGCAGCTTAATACTAGCGGGGGGCGAGCAGTACTTC,CASSLILAGGEQYF
TRBJ2-7,TRBV7-9,.,.,TGTGCCAGCAGCTTAACACAGGGAACCTACGAGCAGTACTTC,CASSLTQGTYEQYF
TRBJ2-7,TRBV7-2,TRBD1,.,TGTGCCAGCAGCTTAGTGTTTCCAGGGGGCGATGTGACAAAGTACTTC,CASSLVFPGGDVTKYF
TRBJ1-1,TRBV11-2,.,.,TGTGCCAGCAAGTCGTCGATGGGAGGCACTGAAGCTTTCTTT,CASKSSMGGTEAFF
TRBJ1-1,TRBV28,.,.,TGTGCCAGCAGTTTTACAAACAGAGGGGGTTGGGCTTTCTTT,CASSFTNRGGWAFF
TRBJ2-3,TRBV6-1,TRBD2,once,TGTGCCAGCAGGAACCGAGGACTAGCGTTCGATACGCAGTATTTT,CASRNRGLAFDTQYF
TRBJ2-5,TRBV7-7,TRBD2,.,TGTGCCAGCAGTCCGTCACCCAACCTAGGACGGCGGGAGGGCCCTCAGGCCCAGTACTTC,CASSPSPNLGRREGPQAQYF
TRBJ1-2,TRBV6-6,.,.,TGTGCCAGCAGTTACGGCAGCTATGGCTACACCTTC,CASSYGSYGYTF
TRBJ1-5,TRBV30,.,.,TGTGCCTGGAGTGTGTCAGGCAATCAGCCCCAGCATTTT,CAWSVSGNQPQHF
TRBJ2-7,TRBV7-8,.,once,TGTGCCAGCAGCTTAGTGGGGCGGACCTCCTACGAGCAGTACTTC,CASSLVGRTSYEQYF
TRBJ2-2,TRBV5-6,TRBD1,.,TGTGCCAGCAGCTTGCACGGTTGGACAGGGGACACCGGGGAGCTGTTTTTT,CASSLHGWTGDTGELFF
TRBJ1-1,TRBV28,.,.,TGTGCCAGCAGTTTCGGTCGGGGGTGGGGAATCTTT,CASSFGRGWGIF
TRBJ2-2,TRBV23-1,.,.,TGCGCCAGCAGTCTGACGGACAGTGAGCACACCGGGGAGCTGTTTTTT,CASSLTDSEHTGELFF
TRBJ2-5,TRBV18,TRBD1,.,TGTGCCAGCTCACCTCCAAAGGGCAGGGGGTTTCAAGAGACCCAGTACTTC,CASSPPKGRGFQETQYF
TRBJ2-5,TRBV28,.,.,TGTGCCAGCAGTCCGGTGGCAGGGGCCCAAGAGACCCAGTACTTC,CASSPVAGAQETQYF
TRBJ2-2,TRBV7-2,TRBD2,.,TGTGCCAGCAGCTGGGCGGGAGGGCCGGGCACCGGGGAGCTGTTTTTT,CASSWAGGPGTGELFF
TRBJ1-1,TRBV5-1,.,once,TGCGCCAGCAAATCGTCAAGGGGTGCTGAAGCTTTCTTT,CASKSSRGAEAFF
TRBJ2-7,TRBV27,TRBD1,.,TGTGCCAGCAGTCCTCCCGCGGACAGGGCCTACGAGCAGTACTTC,CASSPPADRAYEQYF
TRBJ2-5,TRBV6-5,.,.,TGTGCCAGCAGGCCGACCGGGGAAGAGACCCAGTACTTC,CASRPTGEETQYF
TRBJ2-4,TRBV29-1,.,.,TGCAGCGTTGAAGATCAGGGGGGACCTCGAGACTTC,CSVEDQGGPRDF
TRBJ2-2,TRBV4-1,.,.,TGCGCCAGCAGCCAAGAGCCAGGGTTGGCCGGGGAGCTGTTTTTT,CASSQEPGLAGELFF
TRBJ1-2,TRBV5-8,.,.,TGTGCCAGCAGCTTGGTCCGTTCCTATGGCTACACCTTC,CASSLVRSYGYTF
TRBJ2-4,TRBV7-2,.,.,TGTGCCAGCAGCTTAGCGTCGAGCAACGCCAAAAACATTCAGTACTTC,CASSLASSNAKNIQYF
TRBJ1-6,TRBV5-4,TRBD1,.,TGTGCCAGCAGCACGAAAAGAACAGGGGATTCACCCCTCCACTTT,CASSTKRTGDSPLHF
TRBJ2-2,TRBV18,TRBD1,.,TGTGCCAGCTCACCAATGAACAGGGGTACCGGGGAGCTGTTTTTT,CASSPMNRGTGELFF
TRBJ2-7,TRBV5-6,.,.,TGTGCCAGCAGCTCGGTTAACTCCTACGAGCAGTACTTC,CASSSVNSYEQYF
TRBJ2-1,TRBV18,.,.,TGTGCCAGCTCACCAGTGACTAGTCAAAATGAGCAGTTCTTC,CASSPVTSQNEQFF
TRBJ2-5,TRBV11-2,.,.,TGTGCCAGCAGCGTCGGAAGGATTAGGGGGGGCCTCCCCCAAGAGACCCAGTACTTC,CASSVGRIRGGLPQETQYF
TRBJ2-3,TRBV11-3,.,.,TGTGCCAGCAGCTTAGGAGCCGATACGCAGTATTTT,CASSLGADTQYF
TRBJ2-7,TRBV28,.,.,TGTGCCAGCAGTTCCGCGGGACGATACTACGAGCAGTACTTC,CASSSAGRYYEQYF
TRBJ2-7,TRBV4-1,TRBD1,.,TGCGCCAGCAGCCAACGGCGGACAGGGGGTTCCTACGAGCAGTACTTC,CASSQRRTGGSYEQYF